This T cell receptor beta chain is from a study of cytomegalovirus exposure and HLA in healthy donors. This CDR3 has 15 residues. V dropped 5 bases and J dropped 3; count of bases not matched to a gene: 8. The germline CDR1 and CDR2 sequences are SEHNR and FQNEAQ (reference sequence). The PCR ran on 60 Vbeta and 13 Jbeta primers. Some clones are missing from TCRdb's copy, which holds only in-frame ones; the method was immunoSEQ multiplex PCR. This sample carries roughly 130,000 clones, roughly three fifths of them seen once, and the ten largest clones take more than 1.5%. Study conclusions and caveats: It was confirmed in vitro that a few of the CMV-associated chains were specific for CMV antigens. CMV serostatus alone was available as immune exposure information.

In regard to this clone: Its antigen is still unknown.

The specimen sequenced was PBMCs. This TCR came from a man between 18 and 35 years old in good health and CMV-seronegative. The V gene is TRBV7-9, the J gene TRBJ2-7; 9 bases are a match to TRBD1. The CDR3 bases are TGTGCCAGCAGCAGGGACAGGGCAATCCTCTACGAGCAGTACTTC. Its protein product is CASSRDRAILYEQYF.